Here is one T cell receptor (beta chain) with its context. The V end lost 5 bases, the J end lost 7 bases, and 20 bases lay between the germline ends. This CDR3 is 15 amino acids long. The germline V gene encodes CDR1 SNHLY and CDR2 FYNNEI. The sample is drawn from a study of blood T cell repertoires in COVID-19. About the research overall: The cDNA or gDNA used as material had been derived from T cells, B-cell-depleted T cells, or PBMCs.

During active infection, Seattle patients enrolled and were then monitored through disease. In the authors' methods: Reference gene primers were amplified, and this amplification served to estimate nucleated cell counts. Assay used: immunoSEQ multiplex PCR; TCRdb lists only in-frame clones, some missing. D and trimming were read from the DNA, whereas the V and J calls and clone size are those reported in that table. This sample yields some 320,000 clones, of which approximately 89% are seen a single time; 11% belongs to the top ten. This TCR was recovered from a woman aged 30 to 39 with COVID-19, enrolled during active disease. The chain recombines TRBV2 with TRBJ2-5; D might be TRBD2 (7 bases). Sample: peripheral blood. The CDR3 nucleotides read TGTGCCAGCAGTACGAAGGGGGGGGAACCGGGGACCCAGTACTTC. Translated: CASSTKGGEPGTQYF. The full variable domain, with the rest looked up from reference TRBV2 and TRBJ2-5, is EPEVTQTPSHQVTQMGQEVILRCVPISNHLYFYWYRQILGQKVEFLVSFYNNEISEKSEIFDDQFSVERPDGSNFTLKIRSTKLEDSAMYFCASSTKGGEPGTQYFGPGTRLLVL.